This T cell receptor beta chain came from a study of cytomegalovirus exposure and HLA in healthy donors. The germline V gene encodes CDR1 MDHEN and CDR2 SYDVKM. The CDR3 has 17 amino acids. Trimming took 6 bases from V and 0 from J; bases not matched to a gene: 9. A multiplex PCR was run with 60 Vbeta primers and 13 Jbeta primers. The method was immunoSEQ multiplex PCR; TCRdb's version includes in-frame clones alone and lacks a portion of them. The sample yields around 140,000 clones, around 87% seen once. J is TRBJ2-3 and V is TRBV28; TRBD1 matches 10 bases. The source of this sequence is a woman aged 25 to 39 in good health and CMV-seronegative. The specimen sequenced was PBMCs. CDR3 sequence (DNA): TGTGCCAGCAGCGACCGGACAGGGGGATCTAGCACAGATACGCAGTATTTT. It translates to CASSDRTGGSSTDTQYF.